Listed below are T cell receptor beta chains from one sample, sequenced in a study of blood T cell repertoires in COVID-19. The protocol was immunoSEQ multiplex PCR, while the TCRdb copy is restricted to in-frame clones and leaves out a portion. The table has roughly 150,000 clones, 81% seen once. The source material was PBMCs or T cells enriched from blood (not recorded which). These TCRs come from a woman aged 40 to 50 with acute COVID-19. CDR3s include the opening cysteine and the closing phenylalanine or tryptophan. Each record gives: clone size, J gene, D gene, V gene, CDR3 DNA, CDR3 protein. D genes are given only for firm matches. Rows give clone size only sometimes, using once, few, many, or a class for an expanded clone.

abundance: NA
j_gene: TRBJ1-5
d_gene: TRBD1
v_gene: TRBV30
CDR3nt: TGTGCCTATGACCGGGACAGAAATCAGCCCCAGCATTTT
CDR3aa: CAYDRDRNQPQHF

abundance: NA
j_gene: TRBJ1-1
d_gene: TRBD1
v_gene: TRBV29-1
CDR3nt: TGCAGCGTAGCGCAGGGGGGCTTGCCTGAAGCTTTCTTT
CDR3aa: CSVAQGGLPEAFF

abundance: few
j_gene: TRBJ2-5
d_gene: NA
v_gene: TRBV27
CDR3nt: TGTGCCAGCGAACCGCCCCCTCTTATAAGGGGTTGGGTGGAGACCCAGTACTTC
CDR3aa: CASEPPPLIRGWVETQYF

abundance: once
j_gene: TRBJ1-5
d_gene: NA
v_gene: TRBV28
CDR3nt: TGTGCCAGCACCTCCGGGACAAAACCCCAGCATTTT
CDR3aa: CASTSGTKPQHF

abundance: NA
j_gene: TRBJ2-1
d_gene: NA
v_gene: TRBV7-3
CDR3nt: TGTGCCAGCAGCTTATGGGCGGGGCGCTCCTACAATGAGCAGTTCTTC
CDR3aa: CASSLWAGRSYNEQFF

abundance: NA
j_gene: TRBJ1-1
d_gene: TRBD1
v_gene: TRBV30
CDR3nt: TGTGCCTGGTGCCGGGACAGAGGCGACACTGAAGCTTTCTTT
CDR3aa: CAWCRDRGDTEAFF

abundance: NA
j_gene: TRBJ2-2
d_gene: TRBD2
v_gene: TRBV7-2
CDR3nt: TGTGCCAGCAGGCGGCTAGCGGGAGGCACCGGGGAGCTGTTTTTT
CDR3aa: CASRRLAGGTGELFF

abundance: NA
j_gene: TRBJ2-1
d_gene: TRBD1
v_gene: TRBV15
CDR3nt: TGTGCCACCAGCAGAACTTTGACAGGGGAGGAAGGGCAGTTCTTC
CDR3aa: CATSRTLTGEEGQFF

abundance: once
j_gene: TRBJ1-2
d_gene: TRBD1
v_gene: TRBV3-1/TRBV3-2
CDR3nt: TGTGCCAGCAGCCAAGAGGGACAGCTCCAATTATATGGCTACACCTTC
CDR3aa: CASSQEGQLQLYGYTF

abundance: NA
j_gene: TRBJ2-1
d_gene: NA
v_gene: TRBV11-2
CDR3nt: TGTGCCAGCAGCTTAGGGCGAGGAACTGATTACAATGAGCAGTTCTTC
CDR3aa: CASSLGRGTDYNEQFF

abundance: NA
j_gene: TRBJ2-3
d_gene: NA
v_gene: TRBV5-1
CDR3nt: TGCGCCAGCAGCTTGGCCAGCGCAGATACGCAGTATTTT
CDR3aa: CASSLASADTQYF

abundance: NA
j_gene: TRBJ1-2
d_gene: TRBD1
v_gene: TRBV2
CDR3nt: TGTGCCAGCAGCCCGGACAGGGGGCCTGGCTACACCTTC
CDR3aa: CASSPDRGPGYTF

abundance: NA
j_gene: TRBJ2-3
d_gene: NA
v_gene: TRBV7-3
CDR3nt: TGTGCCAGCAGCTCACGCCTGGGAGCGTCAAATACGCAGTATTTT
CDR3aa: CASSSRLGASNTQYF

abundance: NA
j_gene: TRBJ1-1
d_gene: TRBD1
v_gene: TRBV2
CDR3nt: TGTGCCAGCTCGACACCGGGACAGGTGAACACTGAAGCTTTCTTT
CDR3aa: CASSTPGQVNTEAFF

abundance: NA
j_gene: TRBJ2-1
d_gene: TRBD1
v_gene: TRBV5-4
CDR3nt: TGTGCCAGCAGCTTGGTAGTGCCAGGGGGCGGCAATGAGCAGTTCTTC
CDR3aa: CASSLVVPGGGNEQFF

abundance: once
j_gene: TRBJ2-2
d_gene: NA
v_gene: TRBV5-1
CDR3nt: TGCGCCACCGCTTTGGGGACGGGAGAAGACGGGGAGCTGTTTTTT
CDR3aa: CATALGTGEDGELFF

abundance: NA
j_gene: TRBJ2-1
d_gene: TRBD2
v_gene: TRBV14
CDR3nt: TGTGCCAGCAGCCAAGATAGGACTAGTGGTCCCTACAATGAGCAGTTCTTC
CDR3aa: CASSQDRTSGPYNEQFF

abundance: NA
j_gene: TRBJ1-2
d_gene: NA
v_gene: TRBV30
CDR3nt: TGTGCCTGGAGCCTGACAGACTATGGCTACACCTTC
CDR3aa: CAWSLTDYGYTF

abundance: NA
j_gene: TRBJ1-2
d_gene: NA
v_gene: TRBV2
CDR3nt: TGTGCCAGCAGTAGGGGTGAGCATCCTAACTATGGCTACACCTTC
CDR3aa: CASSRGEHPNYGYTF

abundance: few
j_gene: TRBJ2-1
d_gene: TRBD2
v_gene: TRBV13
CDR3nt: TGTGCCAGCAGCGCAAAAACCGGGACTAGCGGGAGAAATGAGCAGTTCTTC
CDR3aa: CASSAKTGTSGRNEQFF

abundance: NA
j_gene: TRBJ2-7
d_gene: NA
v_gene: TRBV3-1/TRBV3-2
CDR3nt: TGTGCCAGCAGCCGACAGACAGGCTACGAGCAGTACTTC
CDR3aa: CASSRQTGYEQYF

abundance: NA
j_gene: TRBJ1-1
d_gene: NA
v_gene: TRBV18
CDR3nt: TGTGCCAGCTCACCAACGTCAGGGGTGGAGACTGAAGCTTTCTTT
CDR3aa: CASSPTSGVETEAFF

abundance: NA
j_gene: TRBJ2-1
d_gene: TRBD2
v_gene: TRBV29-1
CDR3nt: TGCAGCGTTGACTTGGGACTAGCTTCCGATGAGCAGTTCTTC
CDR3aa: CSVDLGLASDEQFF

abundance: once
j_gene: TRBJ2-2
d_gene: TRBD1
v_gene: TRBV6-5
CDR3nt: TGTGCCAGTGGACAGGGCGGGGCGGGGACCGGGGAGCTGTTTTTT
CDR3aa: CASGQGGAGTGELFF

abundance: NA
j_gene: TRBJ2-1
d_gene: TRBD2
v_gene: TRBV6-1
CDR3nt: TGTGCCAGCAGTGAGGGACTAGCGACAAAGCAGTTCTTC
CDR3aa: CASSEGLATKQFF

abundance: NA
j_gene: TRBJ2-2
d_gene: NA
v_gene: TRBV19
CDR3nt: TGTGCCAGTAGTAGTCTTTCCGGGGAGCTGTTTTTT
CDR3aa: CASSSLSGELFF

abundance: NA
j_gene: TRBJ2-1
d_gene: NA
v_gene: TRBV24-1
CDR3nt: TGTGCCACCAGTGATTCTGAGGCGGGGAGTTACAATGAGCAGTTCTTC
CDR3aa: CATSDSEAGSYNEQFF

abundance: NA
j_gene: TRBJ2-5
d_gene: TRBD1
v_gene: TRBV5-4
CDR3nt: TGTGCCAGCAGCCCAGCAGGGGGCGTAGAAGAGACCCAGTACTTC
CDR3aa: CASSPAGGVEETQYF

abundance: once
j_gene: TRBJ1-2
d_gene: TRBD1
v_gene: TRBV12-3/TRBV12-4
CDR3nt: TGTGCCAGCAGGTTGGGGACAGCCTATGGCTACACCTTC
CDR3aa: CASRLGTAYGYTF

abundance: NA
j_gene: TRBJ2-1
d_gene: TRBD2
v_gene: TRBV7-9
CDR3nt: TGTGCCAGCAGCCTTACTCTAGCGGGAGTCTACAATGAGCAGTTCTTC
CDR3aa: CASSLTLAGVYNEQFF

abundance: NA
j_gene: TRBJ2-1
d_gene: NA
v_gene: TRBV19
CDR3nt: TGTGCCAGTAGACATCTCAGCTCCTACAATGAGCAGTTCTTC
CDR3aa: CASRHLSSYNEQFF

abundance: NA
j_gene: TRBJ1-5
d_gene: TRBD1
v_gene: TRBV27
CDR3nt: TGTGCCAGCAGCCCAGGGACAGGGGGCAATCAGCCCCAGCATTTT
CDR3aa: CASSPGTGGNQPQHF

abundance: NA
j_gene: TRBJ2-5
d_gene: NA
v_gene: TRBV18
CDR3nt: TGTGCCAGCTCACCACCCGTTGGAGGGGAGACCCAGTACTTC
CDR3aa: CASSPPVGGETQYF